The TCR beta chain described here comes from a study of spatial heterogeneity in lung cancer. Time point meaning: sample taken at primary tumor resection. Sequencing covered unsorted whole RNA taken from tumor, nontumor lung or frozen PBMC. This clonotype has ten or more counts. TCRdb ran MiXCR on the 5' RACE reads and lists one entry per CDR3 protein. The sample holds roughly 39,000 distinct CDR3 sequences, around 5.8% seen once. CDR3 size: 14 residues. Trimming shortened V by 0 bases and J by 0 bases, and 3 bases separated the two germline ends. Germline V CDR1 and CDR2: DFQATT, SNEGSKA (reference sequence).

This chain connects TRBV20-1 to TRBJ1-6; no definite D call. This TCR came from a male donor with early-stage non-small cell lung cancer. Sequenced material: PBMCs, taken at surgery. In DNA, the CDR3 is TGCAGTGCTAGAGATGGCTCCTATAATTCACCCCTCCACTTT. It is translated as CSARDGSYNSPLHF.